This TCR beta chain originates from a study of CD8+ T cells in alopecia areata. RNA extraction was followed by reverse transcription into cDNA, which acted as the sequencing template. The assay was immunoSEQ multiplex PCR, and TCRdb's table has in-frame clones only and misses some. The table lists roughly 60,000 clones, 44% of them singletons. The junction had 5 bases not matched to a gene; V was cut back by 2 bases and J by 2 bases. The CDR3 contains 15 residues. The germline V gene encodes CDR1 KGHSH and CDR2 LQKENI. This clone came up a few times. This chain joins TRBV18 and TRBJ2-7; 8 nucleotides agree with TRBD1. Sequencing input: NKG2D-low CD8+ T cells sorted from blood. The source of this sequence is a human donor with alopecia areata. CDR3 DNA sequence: TGTGCCAGCTCACCAGCAGACAGGGGTGCCTACGAGCAGTACTTC. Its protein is CASSPADRGAYEQYF.